This T cell receptor (beta chain) was recorded in a study of shared clonotypes between healthy human individuals. The assay was immunoSEQ multiplex PCR, and TCRdb's table has in-frame clones only and misses some. Among millions of clones listed, 85% to 95% were seen once. On this clone: Its antigen is unknown.

General study results and limits: A generally larger estimated richness was seen in naive subsets than in memory subsets. The authors expected sequencing depth to affect clonotype sharing among donors.

Trimming took 4 bases from V and 2 from J, leaving 16 bases between them. CDR3 length: 16 amino acids. Germline V gene sequence: CDR1 SGHNT, CDR2 YYREEE (reference sequence). The sequenced sample consisted of naive CD4+ T cells sorted from blood. Noted subset: CD45RA+ positively selected. The chain employs TRBV5-4 and TRBJ2-1; D ambiguous. The TCR was taken from a man younger than 30 in good health. The CDR3 loop is CASSIQWSGTYNEQFF. CDR3 bases: TGTGCCAGCAGCATACAATGGTCCGGTACCTACAATGAGCAGTTCTTC.